This T cell receptor (beta chain) came from a study of metastatic and nonmetastatic thyroid tumors (dated by TCRdb to about 2020). Describing the broader study: Repertoires from peripheral blood and from tumor or nodule tissue samples of malignant and benign thyroid patients were compared. The paper's findings and limits, for the study overall: TCR beta diversity was reported as significantly higher in malignant tumors than in benign nodules, in both blood and tumor samples.

There are 14 amino acids in the CDR3, from cysteine to phenylalanine inclusive. The CDR3 DNA has 42 bases and is translated from base 1. CDR1 and CDR2, looked up from the germline V gene (reference sequence), are MNHEY and SMNVEV. V is pared back by 5 bases and J by 1 base, with 11 bases lying between the germline termini. This clone was seen only a few times. The target of this receptor is not known. Within one base of it there is no much larger clone, and no base qualities were kept. Library method: PCR. The data were produced on an Illumina HiSeq 4000. High-throughput sequencing was used to profile the TCR beta-chain CDR3 region of each patient. The source study handled its data this way. CDR3 differences across clinicopathological groups were used to build a classifier for discriminating distant-metastatic papillary thyroid cancer patients. The Shannon index was used to assess repertoire diversity, and the Morisita-Horn index was used to assess tumor-blood repertoire similarity. TCRdb took the public reads, trimmed them with fastp at Q25, ran MiXCR for clone calling and kept in-frame beta chains. The V and J calls, along with clone size, are taken from TCRdb and not from the paper's own processing. The sample table holds 15,000 to 20,000 clones, of which more than 25% were seen once. The ten largest clones capture 13% of the sample.

Before undergoing thyroid surgery, none of the patients had been given any kind of treatment. The study retrospectively analysed patient clinical samples collected from 2012 to 2018 using T-cell receptor beta sequencing. Here the chain combines TRBV27 and TRBJ1-2; 6 matching bases give a weak D call of TRBD1. This sequence originates from a female donor with papillary thyroid cancer or a benign thyroid nodule (not recorded which). Some clones in this sample may be carry-over from other donors' samples. The specimen sequenced was tumor tissue. The DNA reads as follows: TGTGCCAGCAGTCCAAGGACAGATAACTATGGCTACACCTTC. This gives the protein CASSPRTDNYGYTF.